This T cell receptor (beta chain) is drawn from a study of identical twins. This CDR3 has 14 residues. The V and J ends lost 6 bases and 5 bases, in that order; junction bases with no gene match: 3. TCRdb called the 5' RACE reads again in MiXCR, with one record for every CDR3 protein. This table has approximately 500,000 distinct CDR3 sequences, over 12% appearing once. These records were also assigned to another study, of yellow fever vaccine responses in identical twins.

The sequencing sample was made of CD4+ T cells sorted from blood. This chain links TRBV12-3 or TRBV12-4 with TRBJ2-1, with TRBD2 matching 11 bases. The TCR originated in a young woman in good health. The CDR3 here is CASRGLAEDNEQFF. The CDR3 DNA sequence: TGTGCCAGCAGGGGACTAGCGGAGGACAATGAGCAGTTCTTC.